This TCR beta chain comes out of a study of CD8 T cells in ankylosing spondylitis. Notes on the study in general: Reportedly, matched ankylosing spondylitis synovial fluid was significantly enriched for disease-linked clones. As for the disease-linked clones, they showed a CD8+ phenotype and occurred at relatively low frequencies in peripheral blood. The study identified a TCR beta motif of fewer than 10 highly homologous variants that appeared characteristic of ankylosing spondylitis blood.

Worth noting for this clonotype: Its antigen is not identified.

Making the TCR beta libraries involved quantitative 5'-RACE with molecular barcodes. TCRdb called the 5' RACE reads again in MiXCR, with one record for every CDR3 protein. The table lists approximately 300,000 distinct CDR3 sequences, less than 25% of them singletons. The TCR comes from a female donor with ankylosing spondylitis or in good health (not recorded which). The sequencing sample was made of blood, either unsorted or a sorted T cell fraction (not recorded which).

The CDR3, as DNA: TGCAGCGTTGAGGACTCCCTTTTGGGCTACAATGAGCAGTTCTTC. Encoded protein: CSVEDSLLGYNEQFF. The chain has TRBV29-1 and TRBJ2-1; the D gene is possibly TRBD2 (5 bases). CDR1 SQVTM and CDR2 ANQGSEA come from the germline V gene. CDR3 size: 15 residues. V shed 3 bases and J shed 3 bases, with 15 bases lying between them.